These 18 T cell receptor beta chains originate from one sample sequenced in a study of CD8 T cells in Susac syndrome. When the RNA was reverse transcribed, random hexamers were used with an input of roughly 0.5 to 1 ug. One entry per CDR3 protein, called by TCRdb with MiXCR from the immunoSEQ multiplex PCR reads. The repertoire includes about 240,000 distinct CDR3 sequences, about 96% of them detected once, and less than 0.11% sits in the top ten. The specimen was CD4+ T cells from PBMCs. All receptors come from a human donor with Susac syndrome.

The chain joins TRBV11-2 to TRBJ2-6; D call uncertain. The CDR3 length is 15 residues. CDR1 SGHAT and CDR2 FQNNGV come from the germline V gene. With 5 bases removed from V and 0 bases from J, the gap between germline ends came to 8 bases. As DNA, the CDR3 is TGTGCCAGCAGCCCTTCGTACTCTGGGGCCAACGTCCTGACTTTC. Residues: CASSPSYSGANVLTF.

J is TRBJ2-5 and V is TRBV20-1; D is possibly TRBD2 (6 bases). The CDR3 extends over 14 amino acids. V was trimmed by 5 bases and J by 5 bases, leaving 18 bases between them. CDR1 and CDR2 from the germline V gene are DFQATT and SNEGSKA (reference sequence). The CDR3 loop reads CSAERVWEEETQYF. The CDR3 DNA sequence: TGCAGTGCTGAAAGGGTGTGGGAGGAGGAGACCCAGTACTTC.

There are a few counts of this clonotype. CDR3 sequence reads: CASSEGRGYTF. The CDR3 DNA follows: TGTGCCAGCAGTGAGGGCCGCGGCTACACCTTC. This chain links TRBV6-1 with TRBJ1-2; D call uncertain. The CDR3 runs to 11 residues. In germline, CDR1 is MNHNS, CDR2 SASEGT. V lost 3 bases to trimming and J lost 8 bases, with 7 bases between them.

As DNA, the CDR3 is TGTGCCAGCCTACAGGGGGAGGCTCAGCCCCAGCATTTT. It encodes CASLQGEAQPQHF. The rearrangement links TRBV2 to TRBJ1-5; 8 bases map to TRBD1. In germline, CDR1 is SNHLY, CDR2 FYNNEI. This CDR3 comprises 13 residues. V shed 8 bases and J 6 bases; nucleotides not matched to a gene: 6.

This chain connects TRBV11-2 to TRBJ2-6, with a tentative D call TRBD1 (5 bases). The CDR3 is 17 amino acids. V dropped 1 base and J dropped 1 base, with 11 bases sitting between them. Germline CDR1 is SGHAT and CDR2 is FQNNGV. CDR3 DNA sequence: TGTGCCAGCAGCTTAGTAGTCGACAGTTCTGGGGCCAACGTCCTGACTTTC. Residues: CASSLVVDSSGANVLTF.

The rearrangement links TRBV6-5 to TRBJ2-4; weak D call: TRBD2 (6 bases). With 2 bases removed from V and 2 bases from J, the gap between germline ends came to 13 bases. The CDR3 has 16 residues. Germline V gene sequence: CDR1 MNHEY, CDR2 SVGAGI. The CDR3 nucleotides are TGTGCCAGCAGTTACCGACCCGGGGGAACCAAAAACATTCAGTACTTC. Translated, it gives CASSYRPGGTKNIQYF.

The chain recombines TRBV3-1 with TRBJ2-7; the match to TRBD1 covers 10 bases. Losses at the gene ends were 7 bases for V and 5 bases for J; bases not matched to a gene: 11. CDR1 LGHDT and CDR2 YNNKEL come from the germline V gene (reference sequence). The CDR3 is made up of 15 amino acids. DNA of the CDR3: TGTGCCAGCACCCTGGCCGGGACAGGGGAGGACGAGCAGTACTTC. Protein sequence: CASTLAGTGEDEQYF.

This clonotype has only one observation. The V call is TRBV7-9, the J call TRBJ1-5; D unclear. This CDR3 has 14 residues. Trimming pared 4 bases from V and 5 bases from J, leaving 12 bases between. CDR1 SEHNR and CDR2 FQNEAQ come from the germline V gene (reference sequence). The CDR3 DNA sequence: TGTGCCAGCAGCTCCATAGGAAACGATCAGCCCCAGCATTTT. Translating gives CASSSIGNDQPQHF.

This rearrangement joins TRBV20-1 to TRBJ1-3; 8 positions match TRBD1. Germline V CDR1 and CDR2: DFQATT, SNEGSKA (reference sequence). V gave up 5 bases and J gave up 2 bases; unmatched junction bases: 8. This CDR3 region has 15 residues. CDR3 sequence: CSAPDQTGAGNTIYF. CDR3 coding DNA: TGCAGTGCTCCCGACCAGACAGGGGCTGGAAACACCATATATTTT.

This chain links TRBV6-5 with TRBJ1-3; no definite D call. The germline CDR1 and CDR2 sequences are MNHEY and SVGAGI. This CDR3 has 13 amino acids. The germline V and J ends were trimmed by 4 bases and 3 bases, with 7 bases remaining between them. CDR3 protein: CASSFEGGNTIYF. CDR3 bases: TGTGCCAGCAGTTTCGAGGGTGGAAACACCATATATTTT.

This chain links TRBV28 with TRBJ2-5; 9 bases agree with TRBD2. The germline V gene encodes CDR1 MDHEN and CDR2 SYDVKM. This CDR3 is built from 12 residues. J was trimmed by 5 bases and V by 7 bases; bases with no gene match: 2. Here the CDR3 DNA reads TGTGCCAGCAATCTAGCGGGGGAGACCCAGTACTTC. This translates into CASNLAGETQYF.

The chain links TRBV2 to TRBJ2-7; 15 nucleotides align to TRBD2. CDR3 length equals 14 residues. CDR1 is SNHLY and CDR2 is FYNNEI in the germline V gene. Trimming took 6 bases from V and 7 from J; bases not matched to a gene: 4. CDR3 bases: TGTGCCAGCAGAGGGACTAGCGGGAGGCGGGAGCAGTACTTC. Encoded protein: CASRGTSGRREQYF.

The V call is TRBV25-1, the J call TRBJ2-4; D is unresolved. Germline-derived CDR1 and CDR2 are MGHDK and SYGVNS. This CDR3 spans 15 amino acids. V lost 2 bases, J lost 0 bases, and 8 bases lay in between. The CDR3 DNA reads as TGTGCCAGCAGTGAAGGTGTGGTAGCCAAAAACATTCAGTACTTC. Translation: CASSEGVVAKNIQYF.

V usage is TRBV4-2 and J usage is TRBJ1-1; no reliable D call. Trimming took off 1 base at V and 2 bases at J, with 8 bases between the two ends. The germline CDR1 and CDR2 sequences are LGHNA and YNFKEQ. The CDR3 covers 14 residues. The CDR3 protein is CASSQASRNTEAFF. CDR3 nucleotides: TGTGCCAGCAGCCAAGCTAGCAGAAACACTGAAGCTTTCTTT.

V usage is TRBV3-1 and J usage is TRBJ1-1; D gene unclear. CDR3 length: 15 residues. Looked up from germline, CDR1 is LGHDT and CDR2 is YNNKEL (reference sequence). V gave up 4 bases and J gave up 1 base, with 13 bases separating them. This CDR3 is CASSLGVHSNTEAFF. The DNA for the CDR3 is TGTGCCAGCAGCCTGGGTGTGCATTCGAACACTGAAGCTTTCTTT.

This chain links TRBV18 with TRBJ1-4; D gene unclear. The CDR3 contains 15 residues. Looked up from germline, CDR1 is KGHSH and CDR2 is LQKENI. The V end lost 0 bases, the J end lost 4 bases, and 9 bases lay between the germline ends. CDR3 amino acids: CASSPPSEDNEKLFF. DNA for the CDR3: TGTGCCAGCTCACCACCGTCAGAAGATAATGAAAAACTGTTTTTT.

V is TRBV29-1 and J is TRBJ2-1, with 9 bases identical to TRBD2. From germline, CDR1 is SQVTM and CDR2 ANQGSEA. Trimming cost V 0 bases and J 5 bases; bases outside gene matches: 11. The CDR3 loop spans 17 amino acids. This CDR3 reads CSVEDGPGLARHNEQFF. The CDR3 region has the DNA TGCAGCGTTGAAGATGGCCCGGGACTAGCAAGGCACAATGAGCAGTTCTTC.

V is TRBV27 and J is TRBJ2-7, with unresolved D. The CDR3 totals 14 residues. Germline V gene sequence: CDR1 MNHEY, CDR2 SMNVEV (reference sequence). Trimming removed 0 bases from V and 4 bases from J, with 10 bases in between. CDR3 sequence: CASSLSAVSYEQYF. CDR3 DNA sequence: TGTGCCAGCAGTTTATCTGCAGTATCTTACGAGCAGTACTTC.